The 8 T cell receptor beta chains in this list originate from one sample, sequenced in a study of long-term antiretroviral therapy in people with HIV. It was version v3.0 of the immunoSEQ assay that was run at survey level. The table came from immunoSEQ multiplex PCR; TCRdb's copy has only in-frame clones and leaves some out. This sample has around 25,000 clones; about 80% occur once, and the top ten carry 10% to 12%. The input for sequencing was unsorted PBMCs, taken 1.1 years before starting antiretroviral therapy. The source of these receptors is a woman aged 40 to 49 with HIV.

This clone was seen only a few times. The gene calls are TRBV9 and TRBJ1-4; D remains ambiguous. The CDR3 totals 12 residues. Germline V lookup: CDR1 SGDLS, CDR2 YYNGEE. The V end was cut by 0 bases, the J end by 7 bases, with 4 bases between. The CDR3 sequence is CASSVESEKLFF. For the CDR3, the DNA is TGTGCCAGCAGCGTAGAAAGTGAAAAACTGTTTTTT.

The rearrangement links TRBV29-1 to TRBJ2-7, with TRBD2 identical over 7 bases. Unmatched junction bases numbered 12, after V lost 6 bases and J lost 7 bases. The germline gives CDR1 SQVTM, CDR2 ANQGSEA. There are 13 residues in the CDR3. In DNA form, the CDR3 reads TGCAGCGTAAACCGGGCGGGAGTGGGAGAGCAGTACTTC. Translation gives CSVNRAGVGEQYF.

The chain carries TRBV21-1 and TRBJ2-3; no DNA check was done on the table's D call, TRBD2. TRBV21-1 is flagged as a pseudogene. The CDR3 consists of 17 residues. The CDR3 DNA is TGTGCCAGCCGAAACAAGGAGCGGGAGAATAGCACAGATACGCAGTATTTT. Its translation: CASRNKERENSTDTQYF.

This chain joins TRBV14 and TRBJ1-1, with D maybe TRBD1 (5 bases). Germline CDR1 is SGHDN and CDR2 is FVKESK. V lost 2 bases, J lost 4 bases, and 11 bases lay in between. This CDR3 is built from 14 residues. The CDR3 DNA follows: TGTGCCAGCAGCCAATCCCCCGGGGGCACTGAAGCTTTCTTT. Amino acid sequence: CASSQSPGGTEAFF.

This clone appeared once. This chain links TRBV27 with TRBJ2-2; 13 bases match TRBD2. Germline V gene lookup returns CDR1 MNHEY and CDR2 SMNVEV (reference sequence). V dropped 0 bases and J dropped 4; count of bases not matched to a gene: 5. This CDR3 spans 18 amino acids. In DNA, the CDR3 is TGTGCCAGCAGTTTATCGTGGGGACTAGCGGGATTCACCGGGGAGCTGTTTTTT. Translating it yields CASSLSWGLAGFTGELFF.

The V gene is TRBV5-1, the J gene TRBJ2-3, with D uncertain. The V gene lost 0 bases and the J gene lost 6 bases, with 14 bases spanning the gap. In germline, CDR1 is SGHRS, CDR2 YFSETQ. The CDR3 extends over 15 amino acids. The CDR3 DNA reads as TGCGCCAGCAGCTTGGCGGGCCATCGAGAGGATACGCAGTATTTT. Translating it yields CASSLAGHREDTQYF.

The chain carries TRBV2 and TRBJ1-2, with 10 bases lining up with TRBD1. This CDR3 is built from 14 residues. V trimming: 6 bases; J trimming: 4 bases; junction bases outside the gene matches: 5. Germline loops: CDR1 SNHLY, CDR2 FYNNEI. This CDR3 is CASRGQGTSYGYTF. In DNA, the CDR3 is TGTGCCAGCAGGGGACAGGGGACATCCTATGGCTACACCTTC.

The CDR3 loop reads CASSLGKGEAFF. For the CDR3, the DNA is TGTGCCAGCAGCTTGGGGAAAGGCGAAGCTTTCTTT. V gene TRBV5-6 combines with J gene TRBJ1-1, with D unresolved. The germline V gene has CDR1 SGHDT and CDR2 YYEEEE. The length of the CDR3 is 12 residues. Trimming stripped 0 bases from V and 8 bases from J, with 8 bases between.